Listed below are T cell receptor beta chains from one sample, sequenced in a study of breast tumors, draining lymph nodes, adjacent tissues. TCRdb reprocessed the multiplex PCR reads with MiXCR, giving one entry per CDR3 protein. The profile shows more than 85,000 distinct CDR3 sequences, about 20% of them singletons. What was sequenced was axillary lymph node tissue. Receptors were obtained from a female donor with breast cancer. Some clones in this sample may be carry-over from other donors' samples. Each CDR3 is given with its conserved first and last residue. The D gene is left open where the match is weak. The size field is filled for only some rows; it gives once, few, many or a size class.

length | J | size | V | D | CDR3 | DNA
16 | TRBJ2-1 | . | TRBV12-3/TRBV12-4 | TRBD2 | CASSLATSGRAYEQFF | TGTGCCAGCAGTTTAGCGACTAGCGGGAGGGCCTATGAGCAGTTCTTC
15 | TRBJ2-3 | many | TRBV12-3/TRBV12-4 | TRBD1 | CASSSGTGGTDTQYF | TGTGCCAGCAGTAGTGGGACAGGGGGCACAGATACGCAGTATTTT
13 | TRBJ2-1 | many | TRBV20-1 | . | CSLRQASYNEQFF | TGCAGTTTGAGACAGGCCTCCTACAATGAGCAGTTCTTC
21 | TRBJ1-6 | many | TRBV4-1 | . | CASSQTPHEPRVSSYNSPLHF | TGCGCCAGCAGCCAAACCCCCCATGAGCCACGCGTCAGCTCCTATAATTCACCCCTCCACTTT
14 | TRBJ1-5 | many | TRBV12-3/TRBV12-4 | . | CASSLNRGEPTQHF | TGTGCCAGCAGTTTGAACCGAGGAGAACCGACCCAGCATTTT
17 | TRBJ2-3 | few | TRBV5-1 | TRBD2 | CASSSARLAGRTDTQYF | TGCGCCAGCAGCTCCGCCCGACTAGCGGGCCGCACAGATACGCAGTATTTT
13 | TRBJ2-7 | many | TRBV14 | . | CASSLARFAEQYF | TGTGCCAGCAGCCTCGCAAGGTTTGCGGAGCAGTACTTC
14 | TRBJ1-4 | many | TRBV10-3 | . | CAISARGGDEKLFF | TGTGCCATCAGCGCGAGAGGGGGGGATGAAAAACTGTTTTTT
14 | TRBJ1-6 | many | TRBV5-6 | . | CASSPRRSNSPLHF | TGTGCCAGCAGCCCTCGAAGGTCAAATTCACCCCTCCACTTT
14 | TRBJ1-5 | few | TRBV28 | . | CASRPAGSNQPQHF | TGTGCCAGCAGACCTGCAGGCAGCAATCAGCCCCAGCATTTT
13 | TRBJ2-7 | many | TRBV6-1 | . | CASRTEYSYEQYF | TGTGCCAGCCGCACGGAGTACTCCTACGAGCAGTACTTC
13 | TRBJ1-1 | . | TRBV2 | . | CASTAQPVTEAFF | TGTGCCAGCACAGCCCAACCGGTCACTGAAGCTTTCTTT
19 | TRBJ1-5 | many | TRBV24-1 | TRBD1 | CATSEPTGVLLYSNQPQHF | TGTGCCACCAGTGAACCGACAGGGGTCCTCCTTTATAGCAATCAGCCCCAGCATTTT
14 | TRBJ2-1 | many | TRBV7-9 | . | CASSPHWLGNEQFF | TGTGCCAGCAGCCCCCATTGGCTAGGCAATGAGCAGTTCTTC
14 | TRBJ2-3 | many | TRBV2 | TRBD1 | CASGQGPEGNTQYF | TGTGCCAGCGGACAGGGGCCGGAGGGGAATACGCAGTATTTT
14 | TRBJ1-1 | . | TRBV15 | . | CATSRDKAYTEAFF | TGTGCCACCAGCAGAGATAAAGCCTACACTGAAGCTTTCTTT
14 | TRBJ2-5 | many | TRBV7-7 | TRBD2 | CATTLAGIQETQYF | TGTGCTACAACTCTAGCGGGGATACAAGAGACCCAGTACTTC
12 | TRBJ1-2 | many | TRBV12-3/TRBV12-4 | . | CASSPGGTSYTF | TGTGCCAGCAGTCCCGGGGGGACCTCCTACACCTTC
15 | TRBJ1-2 | many | TRBV20-1 | . | CSARGAGQNNYGYTF | TGCAGTGCCAGAGGGGCCGGGCAGAATAACTATGGCTACACCTTC
14 | TRBJ2-1 | . | TRBV6-2/TRBV6-3 | . | CASTPRTGGDEQFF | TGTGCCAGCACCCCGAGGACAGGCGGGGATGAGCAGTTCTTC